The clone carrying this T cell receptor (beta chain) was counted a few times. The authors' processing: It was from reference gene primer amplification that nucleated cell counts were estimated. Profiling relied on immunoSEQ multiplex PCR, and the TCRdb table lists in-frame clones only, not all of them. The V and J calls and clone size were taken over from that table, and D and trimming were inferred from the DNA. Of about 70,000 clones in the sample, 91% were seen once. The data are from a study of blood T cell repertoires in COVID-19. Study summary: Collection of acute and convalescent COVID-19 samples took place in the United States, Italy and Spain. The analysed material was cDNA or gDNA that came from T cells, B-cell-depleted T cells, or PBMCs.

The TCR originated in a human donor in a cohort sampled during active COVID-19. What was sequenced was peripheral blood.

The CDR3 region has the DNA TGTGCCAGCAGTTTCCTCGGGGAAAACACTGAAGCTTTCTTT. As protein: CASSFLGENTEAFF. This chain joins TRBV6-2 or TRBV6-3 and TRBJ1-1; D is unclear. The CDR3 totals 14 residues. With 4 bases removed from V and 2 bases from J, the gap between germline ends came to 11 bases. The V gene's germline CDR1 is MNHEY and CDR2 SVGEGT.